These 17 T cell receptor beta chains were all obtained from the same sample, sequenced in a study of neurological immune-mediated disorders. TCRdb used MiXCR to reprocess the 5' RACE reads, holding one entry per CDR3 protein. In the table there are around 100,000 distinct CDR3 sequences, 10% to 11% of which are singletons. Time point defined: longitudinal time-point 3. Sequences were obtained from PBMCs. The receptor source for this set is a female donor with HTLV-1-associated myelopathy (HAM/TSP).

At least ten counts were recorded for this clonotype. The chain links TRBV5-1 to TRBJ1-1, with D perhaps matching TRBD1 (5 bases). This CDR3 has 16 residues. The V gene's germline CDR1 is SGHRS and CDR2 YFSETQ. V gave up 0 bases and J gave up 4 bases, with 16 bases separating them. The DNA for the CDR3 is TGCGCCAGCAGCTTGGGGAGGGGACGAATAAGCACTGAAGCTTTCTTT. The encoded protein is CASSLGRGRISTEAFF.

This clonotype was recorded at least ten times. The V and J genes are TRBV28 and TRBJ2-3; unclear D gene. The germline CDR1 and CDR2 sequences are MDHEN and SYDVKM. The CDR3 has 15 amino acids. Trimming cost V 7 bases and J 3 bases, with 17 bases left between them. CDR3 sequence (DNA): TGTGCCAGCATACCACGTGCTTGGAGAACAGATACGCAGTATTTT. It specifies CASIPRAWRTDTQYF.

There are a few counts of this clonotype. The chain carries TRBV6-5 and TRBJ1-1, with TRBD1 identical over 7 bases. CDR1 and CDR2 (germline): MNHEY, SVGAGI. V lost 5 bases and J lost 4; bases outside the gene matches: 13. The CDR3 has 16 residues. CDR3 in amino acids: CASSAPSTGKTTEAFF. CDR3 coding DNA: TGTGCCAGCAGTGCCCCCTCGACAGGGAAGACCACTGAAGCTTTCTTT.

This clonotype was seen repeatedly, ten times or more. This chain uses TRBV20-1 with TRBJ2-4, with 10 bases that match TRBD2. After removal of 6 bases from V and 1 base from J, the junction contained 12 bases not matched to a gene. Germline V gives CDR1 DFQATT, CDR2 SNEGSKA (reference sequence). The CDR3 has 17 amino acids. CDR3 nucleotide sequence: TGCAGTGCCCAAGCACCAGCGGGGGGGTCGGCCAAAAACATTCAGTACTTC. Residues: CSAQAPAGGSAKNIQYF.

With respect to this clonotype: The germline gene is not matched at one end of the junction; a read error may be the cause. This rearrangement joins TRBV5-1 to TRBJ2-7; a possible D gene is TRBD1 (6 bases). The CDR3 consists of 11 residues. Germline CDR1 reads SGHRS; CDR2 reads YFSETQ. The DNA of the CDR3 is TGCGCCAGCAGAACAGGGCACGAGCAGCACTTC. It encodes CASRTGHEQHF.

This clonotype was picked up many times. The genes are TRBV11-1 and TRBJ1-5; D is unclear. From germline, CDR1 is SGHAT and CDR2 FQDESV (reference sequence). Between the trimmed V and J ends, which lost 6 bases and 4 bases, there was a span of 10 bases. This CDR3 spans 13 amino acids. DNA of the CDR3: TGTGCCAGCAGGGCAATTAGGAATCAGCCCCAGCATTTT. Protein product: CASRAIRNQPQHF. Full variable domain (outside the CDR3, taken from reference TRBV11-1 and TRBJ1-5): EAEVAQSPRYKITEKSQAVAFWCDPISGHATLYWYRQILGQGPELLVQFQDESVVDDSQLPKDRFSAERLKGVDSTLKIQPAELGDSAMYLCASRAIRNQPQHFGDGTRLSIL.

As for this clonotype: A much larger clone is a single base away; this may be a read error. The chain has TRBV5-1 and TRBJ2-1; TRBD2 matches at 12 bases. J gave up 1 base and V 4 bases, and 6 bases lay outside the gene matches. The CDR3 is made up of 17 amino acids. Germline-derived CDR1 and CDR2 are SGHRS and YFSETQ. The DNA for the CDR3 is TGCGCCAGCAGCACCGGACTAGCGGGGACATCCTACAATGAGCAGTTCTTC. Translation: CASSTGLAGTSYNEQFF.

This clonotype came up many times. The chain uses TRBV20-1 and TRBJ1-5; D call uncertain. Germline V gene sequence: CDR1 DFQATT, CDR2 SNEGSKA (reference sequence). The V and J ends lost 6 bases and 5 bases respectively, with 14 bases between them. The CDR3 has 13 residues. The CDR3 DNA is TGCAGTGCCGAATCGGACGGCTATCAGCCCCAGCATTTT. Encoded protein: CSAESDGYQPQHF.

The CDR3 here is CASSQVVGPDSPLHF. CDR3 DNA sequence: TGCGCCAGCAGCCAAGTTGTAGGACCGGATTCACCCCTCCACTTT. This sequence joins TRBV4-1 and TRBJ1-6; no clear D gene. Trimming removed 1 base at V and 8 bases at J, with 12 bases between. Germline CDR1 is MGHRA and CDR2 is YSYEKL. This CDR3 has 15 amino acids.

This clonotype has a count of ten or more. V gene TRBV9 combines with J gene TRBJ2-1; possibly TRBD2 for D (7 bases). V was pared by 2 bases and J by 9 bases, with 21 bases between. Germline loops: CDR1 SGDLS, CDR2 YYNGEE. CDR3 length: 16 residues. The CDR3 protein is CASSVAGAIGKGEQFF. DNA of the CDR3: TGTGCCAGCAGCGTCGCGGGGGCCATCGGCAAGGGTGAGCAGTTCTTC.

This clonotype has at least ten counts. V and J are TRBV20-1 and TRBJ2-5; D not certain. The V end was cut by 6 bases, the J end by 3 bases, with 11 bases between. Per the germline V gene, CDR1 is DFQATT and CDR2 is SNEGSKA (reference sequence). The CDR3 spans 12 residues. DNA of the CDR3: TGCAGTGCCGGTCCCGTGGAAGAGACCCAGTACTTC. Translating it yields CSAGPVEETQYF.

This clonotype was seen ten or more times. The rearrangement uses TRBV7-2 and TRBJ2-3; tentatively, D is TRBD2 (5 bases). Germline V gives CDR1 SGHTA, CDR2 FQGNSA. The ends were cut back, 5 bases at V and 0 bases at J, with 15 bases in the middle. The CDR3 sequence is 16 residues long. CDR3 in DNA: TGTGCCAGCAGCCAAAGTGGGCGGGCTAGCACAGATACGCAGTATTTT. This gives the protein CASSQSGRASTDTQYF.

This clonotype was seen many times. The rearrangement joins TRBV6-6 to TRBJ2-4; D is unclear. The germline V gene encodes CDR1 MNHNY and CDR2 SVGAGI (reference sequence). V was pared by 0 bases and J by 3 bases, with 9 bases between. The CDR3 spans 15 residues. The CDR3: CASSYSLVGKNIQYF. In DNA form, the CDR3 reads TGTGCCAGCAGTTACTCGCTAGTGGGCAAAAACATTCAGTACTTC.

This clonotype was detected many times. The gene calls are TRBV15 and TRBJ2-2, with no clear D. Looked up from germline, CDR1 is LNHNV and CDR2 is YYDKDF (reference sequence). This CDR3 is 15 amino acids long. V lost 0 bases to trimming and J lost 5 bases, with 10 bases between them. CDR3 residues: CATSRDLQDTGELFF. In DNA, the CDR3 is TGTGCCACCAGCAGAGATCTGCAGGATACCGGGGAGCTGTTTTTT.

In this sample, this clonotype turned up many times. V usage is TRBV5-1 and J usage is TRBJ2-5; D is possibly TRBD2 (5 bases). V gave up 0 bases and J gave up 1 base, with 10 bases separating them. Germline CDR1 reads SGHRS; CDR2 reads YFSETQ. The CDR3 sequence is 15 residues long. The CDR3 nucleotides are TGCGCCAGCAGCTTGGAAGCGCTAGCCCAAGAGACCCAGTACTTC. This codes for CASSLEALAQETQYF. The full variable domain, in which reference TRBV5-1 and TRBJ2-5 provide the parts outside the CDR3, is KAGVTQTPRYLIKTRGQQVTLSCSPISGHRSVSWYQQTPGQGLQFLFEYFSETQRNKGNFPGRFSGRQFSNSRSEMNVSTLELGDSALYLCASSLEALAQETQYFGPGTRLLVL.

Ten or more counts support this clonotype. The J gene is TRBJ2-3, the V gene TRBV20-1; TRBD2 agrees at 8 bases. Trimming at V came to 0 bases and at J to 1 base, leaving 12 bases not matched to a gene. The CDR3 has 18 amino acids. The germline gives CDR1 DFQATT, CDR2 SNEGSKA (reference sequence). The chain's CDR3 is CSARDVAGQFSRTDTQYF. The CDR3 DNA reads TGCAGTGCTAGAGATGTAGCGGGGCAGTTCTCCCGCACAGATACGCAGTATTTT.

This clonotype was observed a handful of times. The chain uses TRBV20-1 and TRBJ2-2; D is possibly TRBD2 (6 bases). Between the trimmed V and J ends, which lost 3 bases and 3 bases, there was a span of 11 bases. In germline, CDR1 is DFQATT, CDR2 SNEGSKA (reference sequence). This CDR3 has 14 residues. CDR3 coding DNA: TGCAGTGCTAGGGGGACTGAATACACCGGGGAGCTGTTTTTT. Translation: CSARGTEYTGELFF.